This T cell receptor (beta chain) emerged from a study of T-cell memory formation after mild COVID-19. Study background: Largely donor-specific TCR clusters were found.

In its sample, this clonotype was seen a few times. Its antigen is unknown. Notes on the study in general: Later expanders leaned toward CD4+, whereas clones contracting from day 15 to 85 were balanced CD4/CD8.

TCR alpha and TCR beta cDNA libraries carrying sample barcodes and UMIs were produced by 5'RACE using constant-segment primers. TCRdb called the 5' RACE reads again in MiXCR, with one record for every CDR3 protein. The repertoire holds 300,000 to 400,000 distinct CDR3 sequences, approximately 15% seen once, with around a fifth in the top ten. This CDR3 comprises 14 residues. Per germline, CDR1 SGHRS and CDR2 YFSETQ. V lost 5 bases to trimming and J lost 4 bases, with 15 bases between them. Sequencing input: PBMCs or a T cell subset sorted from them (not recorded which). The V gene is TRBV5-1, the J gene TRBJ1-1; the D gene is possibly TRBD1 (5 bases). The sequence was obtained from a man aged 18-30 years who had mild COVID-19 (a few samples of this study predate the infection). Cell type and time point are not known. The DNA of the CDR3 is TGCGCCAGCAGTGAGAGGGGAGGGCGCACTGAAGCTTTCTTT. It yields the protein CASSERGGRTEAFF.